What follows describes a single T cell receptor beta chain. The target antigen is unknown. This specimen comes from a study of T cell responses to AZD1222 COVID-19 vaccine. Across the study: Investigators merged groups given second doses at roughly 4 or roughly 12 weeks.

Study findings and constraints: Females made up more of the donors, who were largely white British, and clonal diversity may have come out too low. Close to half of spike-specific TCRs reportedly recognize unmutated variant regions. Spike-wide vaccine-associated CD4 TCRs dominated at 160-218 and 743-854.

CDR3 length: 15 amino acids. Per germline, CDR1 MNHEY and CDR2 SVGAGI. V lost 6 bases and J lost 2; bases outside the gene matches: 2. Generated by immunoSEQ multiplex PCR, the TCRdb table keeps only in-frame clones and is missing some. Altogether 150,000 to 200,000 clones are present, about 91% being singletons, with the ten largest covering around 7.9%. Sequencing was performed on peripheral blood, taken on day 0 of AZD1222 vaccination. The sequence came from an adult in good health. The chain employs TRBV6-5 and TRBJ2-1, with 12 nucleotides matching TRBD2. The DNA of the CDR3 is TGTGCCAGCAGACTAGCGGGGGGTGCCTACAATGAGCAGTTCTTC. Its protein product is CASRLAGGAYNEQFF.